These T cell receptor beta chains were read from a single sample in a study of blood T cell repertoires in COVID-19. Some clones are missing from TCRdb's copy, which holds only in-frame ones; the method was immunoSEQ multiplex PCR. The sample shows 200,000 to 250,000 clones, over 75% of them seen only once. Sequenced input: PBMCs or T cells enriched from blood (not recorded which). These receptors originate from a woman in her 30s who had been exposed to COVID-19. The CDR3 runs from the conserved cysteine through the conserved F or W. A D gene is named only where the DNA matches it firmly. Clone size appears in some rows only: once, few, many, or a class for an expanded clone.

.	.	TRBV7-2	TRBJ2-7	TGTGCCAGCAGCTCACTAGTCGAGCAGTACTTC	CASSSLVEQYF
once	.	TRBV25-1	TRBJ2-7	TGTGCCAGCAGTGCTACGACAGGACCCTTCCCCGAGCAGTACTTC	CASSATTGPFPEQYF
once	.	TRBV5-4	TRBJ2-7	TGTGCCAGCAGCTTGGTTTGGCGGAACGAGCAGTACTTC	CASSLVWRNEQYF
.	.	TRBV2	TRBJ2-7	TGTGCCAGCAGTGACGTACAGGGTTTCTCCTACGAGCAGTACTTC	CASSDVQGFSYEQYF
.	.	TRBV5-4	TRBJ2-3	TGTGCCAGCAGCCGCCTTGAGCGGCACATGGATACGCAGTATTTT	CASSRLERHMDTQYF
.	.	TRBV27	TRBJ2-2	TGTGCCAGCAGTTTCCCCGCGCCCGGGGAGCTGTTTTTT	CASSFPAPGELFF
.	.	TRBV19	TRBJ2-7	TGTGCCAGTAGCCTCCGTCGTTCCTACGAGCAGTACTTC	CASSLRRSYEQYF
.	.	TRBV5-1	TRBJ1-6	TGCGCCAGCGGACGGGATGAGGGTTCACCCCTCCACTTT	CASGRDEGSPLHF
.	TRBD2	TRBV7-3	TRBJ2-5	TGTGCCAGCAGCTTAGGACTAGGATGGGAGGAGACCCAGTACTTC	CASSLGLGWEETQYF
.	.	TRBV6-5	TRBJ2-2	TGTGCCAGCAGTTTCAGGACTCCCACCGGGGAGCTGTTTTTT	CASSFRTPTGELFF
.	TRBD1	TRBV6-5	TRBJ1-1	TGTGCCAGCAGTTCGACAGGGTTGGGTGAAGCTTTCTTT	CASSSTGLGEAFF
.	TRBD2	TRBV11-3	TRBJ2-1	TGTGCCAGCAGCCCCTCACTAGCGGGGTCGAACAATGAGCAGTTCTTC	CASSPSLAGSNNEQFF
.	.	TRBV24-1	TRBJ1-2	TGTGCCACCAGTGATTTACGCAGGGCTCGGGGCTACACCTTC	CATSDLRRARGYTF
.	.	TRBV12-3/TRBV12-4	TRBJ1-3	TGTGCCAGCAGTCCAGGGTCTGGAAACACCATATATTTT	CASSPGSGNTIYF
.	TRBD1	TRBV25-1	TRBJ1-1	TGTGCCAGCAGAGGACAGGGGATTAACACTGAAGCTTTCTTT	CASRGQGINTEAFF
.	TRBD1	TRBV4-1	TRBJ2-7	TGCGCCAGCAGCCAAGTGGGACAGTCCTACGAGCAGTACTTC	CASSQVGQSYEQYF
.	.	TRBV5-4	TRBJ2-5	TGTGCCAGCAGCTCCAACAGGGATGGGGGAGAGACCCAGTACTTC	CASSSNRDGGETQYF
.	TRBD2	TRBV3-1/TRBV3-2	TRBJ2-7	TGTGCCAGCAGCTTTACTAGCGGGAGATACGAGCAGTACTTC	CASSFTSGRYEQYF
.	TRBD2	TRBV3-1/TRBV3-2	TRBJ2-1	TGTGCCAGCAGCCAAGATCCACTAGCGGGAGTGAATGAGCAGTTCTTC	CASSQDPLAGVNEQFF
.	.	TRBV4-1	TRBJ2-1	TGCGCCAGCAGCCAAGAAGCATTTGGTGAGCAGTTCTTC	CASSQEAFGEQFF
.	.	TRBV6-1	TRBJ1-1	TGTGCCAGCAGTGGGTGGCCCGGACTGAGCGCCCTCGTTACGAACACTGAAGCTTTCTTT	CASSGWPGLSALVTNTEAFF
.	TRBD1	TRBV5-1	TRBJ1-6	TGCGCCAGCAGCTCAGTGGGGACAGGGAATTCACCCCTCCACTTT	CASSSVGTGNSPLHF
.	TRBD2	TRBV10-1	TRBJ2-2	TGCGCCAGCAGAAGACTAGCGGGAGCCGGGGAGCTGTTTTTT	CASRRLAGAGELFF